The subject of this entry is one TCR beta chain. Its cognate antigen is unknown. The V end lost 4 bases, the J end lost 13 bases, and 16 bases lay between the germline ends. Germline CDR1 is LGHNA and CDR2 is YNFKEQ. This CDR3 region has 13 residues. TCRdb passed the 5' RACE reads through MiXCR, listing each CDR3 protein once. The sample yields about 330 distinct CDR3 sequences, around three fifths seen once. This entry belongs to a study of identical twins' blood T cells. General study results and limits: Even for out-of-frame TCRbeta, twins reportedly shared V gene usage much more than unrelated donors.

This sequence joins TRBV4-2 and TRBJ1-4; D not resolved. The sequenced sample was PBMCs. This sequence originates from a woman aged 18-55 years in good health. CDR3 amino acids: CASSPRRANGLFF. The CDR3, as DNA: TGTGCCAGCAGCCCGCGTCGGGCCAATGGACTGTTTTTT.